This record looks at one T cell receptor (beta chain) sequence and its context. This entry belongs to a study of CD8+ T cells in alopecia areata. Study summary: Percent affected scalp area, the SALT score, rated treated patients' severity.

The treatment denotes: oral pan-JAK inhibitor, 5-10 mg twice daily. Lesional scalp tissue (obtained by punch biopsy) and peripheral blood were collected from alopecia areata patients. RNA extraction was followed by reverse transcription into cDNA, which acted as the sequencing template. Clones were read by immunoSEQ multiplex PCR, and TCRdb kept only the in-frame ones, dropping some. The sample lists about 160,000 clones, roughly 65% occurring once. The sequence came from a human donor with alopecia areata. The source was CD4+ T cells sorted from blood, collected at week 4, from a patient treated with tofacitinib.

Here the CDR3 reads CASSVGVREQYF. For the CDR3, the DNA is TGTGCCAGCAGTGTGGGGGTGCGGGAGCAGTACTTC. The chain joins TRBV25-1 to TRBJ2-7; perhaps D is TRBD1 or TRBD2 (5 bases each). The V end was cut by 4 bases, the J end by 7 bases, with 11 bases between. The CDR3 is made up of 12 amino acids. Germline V CDR1 and CDR2: MGHDK, SYGVNS.